Below, 15 T cell receptor beta chains from the same sample are listed, as sequenced in a study of blood T cell repertoires in COVID-19. TCRdb's copy holds only in-frame clones and misses some; the assay was immunoSEQ multiplex PCR. The data show about 280,000 clones, approximately 90% seen once. The specimen was PBMCs or T cells enriched from blood (not recorded which). The source of these receptors is a woman in her thirties or forties who had recovered from COVID-19.

The genes are TRBV21-1 and TRBJ2-7; the table's D call of TRBD1 was not tested on the DNA. TRBV21-1 is flagged as a pseudogene. This CDR3 is 16 amino acids long. DNA for the CDR3: TGTGCCAGCAGTGGGGTAACAGGGGGCAGACCCTACGAGCAGTACTTC. This codes for CASSGVTGGRPYEQYF.

Here the CDR3 DNA reads TGCGCCAGCAGCTTGGGATCCAATCCCGGGGGGGCCGGGGAGCTGTTTTTT. It is translated as CASSLGSNPGGAGELFF. The V gene is TRBV5-1, the J gene TRBJ2-2, with 8 positions matching TRBD2. Germline V CDR1 and CDR2: SGHRS, YFSETQ. This CDR3 has 17 amino acids. After removal of 0 bases from V and 6 bases from J, the junction contained 10 bases not matched to a gene.

This clone was counted a single time. The chain joins TRBV4-3 to TRBJ2-1, with D perhaps TRBD2 (6 bases). V was trimmed by 4 bases and J by 5 bases, leaving 12 bases between them. Germline CDR1 is LGHNA and CDR2 is YSLEER. The CDR3 has 14 residues. The CDR3 DNA follows: TGCGCCAGCAGCCCTTGGAGGGAGAACAATGAGCAGTTCTTC. This codes for CASSPWRENNEQFF.

The chain couples TRBV4-1 to TRBJ1-4, with 9 bases matching TRBD1. This CDR3 is built from 16 residues. Germline V gene lookup returns CDR1 MGHRA and CDR2 YSYEKL. V gave up 3 bases and J gave up 4 bases; unmatched junction bases: 6. CDR3 sequence: CASSHVPGQGNEKLFF. The CDR3 DNA reads as TGCGCCAGCAGCCACGTACCGGGACAGGGTAATGAAAAACTGTTTTTT.

This clone was observed a single time. The rearrangement links TRBV7-2 to TRBJ2-5; tentatively, D is TRBD2 (6 bases). Germline values: CDR1 SGHTA, CDR2 FQGNSA. This CDR3 is 16 amino acids long. V lost 2 bases, J lost 7 bases, and 20 bases lay in between. The CDR3 DNA follows: TGTGCCAGCAGCTTATTGGGTCTAGCGAGCCGGGGGACCCAGTACTTC. It codes for CASSLLGLASRGTQYF.

The rearrangement uses TRBV11-3 and TRBJ2-5; tentatively, D is TRBD1 (5 bases). The CDR3 sequence is 14 residues long. CDR1 is SGHNT and CDR2 is YENEEA in the germline V gene. V lost 5 bases, J lost 3 bases, and 13 bases lay in between. The CDR3 loop is CASSPGQPEETQYF. CDR3 DNA sequence: TGTGCCAGCAGCCCCGGACAACCGGAAGAGACCCAGTACTTC.

This chain connects TRBV7-2 to TRBJ2-1, with 10 bases matching TRBD2. The junction had 5 bases not matched to a gene; V was cut back by 2 bases and J by 10 bases. Germline V lookup: CDR1 SGHTA, CDR2 FQGNSA. The CDR3 totals 14 residues. The DNA for the CDR3 is TGTGCCAGCAGCTTATTAGCGGGAGGCTCCGAGCAGTTCTTC. It codes for CASSLLAGGSEQFF.

The V and J genes are TRBV7-8 and TRBJ2-1; 7 bases are shared with TRBD2. This CDR3 has 14 residues. From germline, CDR1 is SGHVS and CDR2 FQNEAQ. The J segment lost 8 bases and the V segment lost 1 base, leaving 5 bases of the junction unmatched. The CDR3 reads CASSLGAGVDEQFF. Here the CDR3 DNA reads TGTGCCAGCAGCTTAGGCGCGGGAGTCGATGAGCAGTTCTTC.

This clone showed up just once. V and J are TRBV16 and TRBJ2-5, with 7 bases that match TRBD1. Germline values: CDR1 KGHSY, CDR2 FQNENV. V was pared by 3 bases and J by 5 bases, with 6 bases of the junction left unmatched. This CDR3 is 14 amino acids long. CDR3 nucleotides: TGTGCCAGCAGCCATCAGGGGGTATGGGAGACCCAGTACTTC. Protein product: CASSHQGVWETQYF.

This CDR3 is CASSIAGTYQPQHF. CDR3 nucleotide sequence: TGTGCCAGTAGTATAGCGGGTACGTATCAGCCCCAGCATTTT. The chain employs TRBV19 and TRBJ1-5; no firm D call. This CDR3 is built from 14 residues. Germline assignment: CDR1 LNHDA and CDR2 SQIVND (reference sequence). V was shortened by 1 base and J by 5 bases, with 9 bases between the two germline ends.

The chain links TRBV6-2 or TRBV6-3 to TRBJ2-3; no definite D call. There are 12 residues in the CDR3. V lost 5 bases, J lost 3 bases, and 6 bases lay in between. CDR1 MNHEY and CDR2 SVGEGT come from the germline V gene. CDR3 amino acids: CASSIITDTQYF. In DNA, the CDR3 is TGTGCCAGCAGTATCATTACAGATACGCAGTATTTT.

The V call is TRBV7-9, the J call TRBJ2-7; 8 bases agree with TRBD1. Germline V lookup: CDR1 SEHNR, CDR2 FQNEAQ (reference sequence). This CDR3 comprises 14 residues. Trimming took 5 bases from V and 6 from J; bases not matched to a gene: 9. CDR3 region: CASSNLRGPGEQYF. CDR3 DNA: TGTGCCAGCAGCAACCTCAGGGGGCCTGGCGAGCAGTACTTC.

This clone was observed a single time. The chain links TRBV19 to TRBJ2-1; D is possibly TRBD2 (7 bases). CDR1 LNHDA and CDR2 SQIVND come from the germline V gene (reference sequence). The CDR3 sequence is 14 residues long. V was cut by 5 bases and J by 8 bases, with 16 bases left in between. Written as DNA, the CDR3 is TGTGCCAGTAGTCGAGGGGGAGGGCGGGATGAGCAGTTCTTC. It translates to CASSRGGGRDEQFF.

The CDR3 bases are TGCGCCAGCAGCACCCGGACAGGTGAATATGGCTACACCTTC. It translates to CASSTRTGEYGYTF. The chain employs TRBV4-3 and TRBJ1-2; 7 bases agree with TRBD1. Trimming removed 5 bases from V and 5 bases from J; junction bases left unmatched: 8. The germline V gene has CDR1 LGHNA and CDR2 YSLEER. This CDR3 has 14 residues.

The chain carries TRBV11-2 and TRBJ2-2; perhaps TRBD1 as D (6 bases). The CDR3 length is 15 residues. Germline V gene sequence: CDR1 SGHAT, CDR2 FQNNGV. Between the trimmed V and J ends, which lost 2 bases and 1 base, there was a span of 8 bases. CDR3 nucleotide sequence: TGTGCCAGCAGCTTAACAGGGTGGAACACCGGGGAGCTGTTTTTT. It is translated as CASSLTGWNTGELFF.